These 16 T cell receptor beta chains were sequenced from one sample in a study of T cells in Graves' hyperthyroidism and ophthalmopathy. Amplified TCR beta CDR3 regions came from RNA transcripts. With the HTBI primer set, the TCR CDR3 went through a first round of RT-PCR. TCRdb re-derived calls from the multiplex PCR reads in MiXCR, one entry per CDR3 protein. The sample has roughly 380,000 distinct CDR3 sequences, approximately 20% seen once; the top ten hold about 3.7%. The material sequenced was blood. These receptor sequences come from a woman aged 18-29 years with Graves' hyperthyroidism.

Many counts were recorded for this clonotype. The V call is TRBV5-1, the J call TRBJ2-5; tentatively, D is TRBD1 (6 bases). Germline V lookup: CDR1 SGHRS, CDR2 YFSETQ. V was shortened by 2 bases and J by 1 base, with 12 bases between the two germline ends. This CDR3 has 15 residues. The CDR3 spells CASSLLQGIQETQYF. The CDR3 nucleotides read TGCGCCAGCAGCTTACTACAGGGCATCCAAGAGACCCAGTACTTC.

The chain couples TRBV28 to TRBJ2-2; 7 nucleotides agree with TRBD1. The germline V gene encodes CDR1 MDHEN and CDR2 SYDVKM. The CDR3 has 16 residues. V was pared by 6 bases and J by 3 bases, with 10 bases of the junction left unmatched. Written as DNA, the CDR3 is TGTGCCAGCAGCTTACCCGGGACAGCTGACACCGGGGAGCTGTTTTTT. This encodes CASSLPGTADTGELFF.

This clonotype was counted many times. The CDR3 region has the DNA TGTGCCAGCAGTTCATGGTCGGGGACAGACTATGGCTACACCTTC. Translating it yields CASSSWSGTDYGYTF. The chain has TRBV12-3 or TRBV12-4 and TRBJ1-2; 7 bases line up with TRBD1. J gave up 3 bases and V 4 bases, and 8 bases lay outside the gene matches. The CDR3 is 15 residues long.

This clonotype appeared a few times. The genes are TRBV19 and TRBJ2-7; D remains unclear. The CDR3 spans 15 residues. The germline V gene encodes CDR1 LNHDA and CDR2 SQIVND (reference sequence). V lost 5 bases and J 2 bases, leaving 16 bases between the germline ends. The CDR3 is CASSPKATPTYEQYF. DNA for the CDR3: TGTGCCAGTAGTCCTAAGGCTACACCTACCTACGAGCAGTACTTC.

This clonotype was observed at least ten times. The chain couples TRBV24-1 to TRBJ2-2; the match to TRBD2 covers 13 bases. Losses at the gene ends were 4 bases for V and 4 bases for J; bases not matched to a gene: 5. CDR1 is KGHDR, CDR2 SFDVKD, per germline. The CDR3 loop spans 17 amino acids. The CDR3 DNA sequence: TGTGCCACCAGTGACCCGACTAGCGGGGGGCGCACCGGGGAGCTGTTTTTT. Residues: CATSDPTSGGRTGELFF.

This clonotype has ten or more counts. The chain is built from TRBV12-3 or TRBV12-4 and TRBJ2-5, with 13 bases lining up with TRBD2. The CDR3 sequence is 16 residues long. Trimming at V came to 7 bases and at J to 4 bases, leaving 9 bases not matched to a gene. The CDR3 here is CASNHGTSGARETQYF. For the CDR3, the DNA is TGTGCCAGCAACCACGGGACTAGCGGGGCTCGAGAGACCCAGTACTTC.

This clonotype came up many times. The chain combines TRBV30 with TRBJ1-1, with a possible D match to TRBD1 (5 bases). V was clipped by 2 bases and J by 1 base, with 8 bases between them. The germline V gene encodes CDR1 GTSNPN and CDR2 SVGIG (reference sequence). The CDR3 length is 13 residues. Written as DNA, the CDR3 is TGTGCCTGGAGTCTCGGGGGGAACACTGAAGCTTTCTTT. Translation gives CAWSLGGNTEAFF.

This clonotype was found many times. This sequence joins TRBV24-1 and TRBJ1-2; perhaps TRBD1 as D (6 bases). Germline lookup yields CDR1 KGHDR and CDR2 SFDVKD. This CDR3 has 13 amino acids. V was pared by 4 bases and J by 6 bases, with 11 bases between. The CDR3 here is CATSDSNRDGYTF. The CDR3 DNA reads TGTGCCACCAGTGACTCAAACAGGGATGGCTACACCTTC.

This clonotype is a singleton in its sample. The chain couples TRBV6-5 to TRBJ1-2, with no clear D. Germline V CDR1 and CDR2: MNHEY, SVGAGI. This CDR3 contains 13 residues. V was clipped by 0 bases and J by 6 bases, with 8 bases between them. The CDR3 reads CASSYSGSHGYTF. In DNA form, the CDR3 reads TGTGCCAGCAGTTACTCTGGGTCCCATGGCTACACCTTC.

The rearrangement joins TRBV12-3 or TRBV12-4 to TRBJ1-1, with D possibly matching TRBD1 (5 bases). The CDR3 spans 15 residues. V was clipped by 7 bases and J by 5 bases, with 20 bases between them. Here the CDR3 reads CASTPALSGGTEAFF. The CDR3 DNA reads TGTGCCAGCACCCCCGCCCTTTCGGGGGGGACTGAAGCTTTCTTT.

This clonotype was observed many times. This chain uses TRBV6-2 or TRBV6-3 with TRBJ1-2; TRBD1 agrees at 7 bases. The trim removed 7 bases at V and 8 bases at J, leaving 25 bases unmatched. The CDR3 extends over 18 amino acids. Germline lookup yields CDR1 MNHEY and CDR2 SVGEGT. CDR3 residues: CASTTLFPPGQAPWGYTF. The CDR3 DNA is TGTGCCAGCACCACCCTTTTCCCCCCCGGACAGGCGCCTTGGGGCTACACCTTC.

This clonotype was counted at least ten times. The chain joins TRBV24-1 to TRBJ1-5; 8 bases line up with TRBD1. The CDR3 runs 15 residues. Germline trimming cut 5 bases from V and 2 bases from J; bases unmatched to any gene: 4. Germline CDR1 KGHDR, CDR2 SFDVKD. The CDR3 coding sequence is TGTGCCACCAGTGTTGGACAGGGAGGCAATCAGCCCCAGCATTTT. It codes for CATSVGQGGNQPQHF.

Comment on this clonotype: A much bigger clone sits one base away, suggesting this may be a read error. This chain connects TRBV11-2 to TRBJ2-5, with TRBD1 matching over 9 bases. Germline V lookup: CDR1 SGHAT, CDR2 FQNNGV. The CDR3 loop spans 14 amino acids. V shed 1 base and J 9 bases; nucleotides not matched to a gene: 6. The DNA of the CDR3 is TGTGCCAGCAGCTTAGGGGACAGGGCTGAGGCCCAGTACTTC. Its protein product is CASSLGDRAEAQYF.

This clonotype was recorded many times. The chain joins TRBV29-1 to TRBJ2-7; D tentatively fits TRBD1 or TRBD2 (5 bases each). This CDR3 is built from 13 residues. Trimming pared 7 bases from V and 1 base from J, leaving 14 bases between. From germline, CDR1 is SQVTM and CDR2 ANQGSEA. The CDR3 region has the DNA TGCAGCGCAGCGGACGGACAATCCTACGAGCAGTACTTC. Encoded protein: CSAADGQSYEQYF.

This clonotype appeared many times. J is TRBJ2-5 and V is TRBV6-1, with 9 bases aligning to TRBD1. The germline CDR1 and CDR2 sequences are MNHNS and SASEGT. The CDR3 is 17 residues long. With 1 base clipped from V and 5 bases from J, the junction kept 11 bases outside the gene matches. CDR3 sequence: CASSEDMITGGGETQYF. CDR3 DNA sequence: TGTGCCAGCAGTGAAGATATGATTACAGGGGGCGGGGAGACCCAGTACTTC.

The table lists this clonotype with a few counts. Germline is not matched at one junction end, which may reflect a read error. The chain carries TRBV18 and TRBJ2-2; 8 positions agree with TRBD2. Germline values: CDR1 KGHSH, CDR2 LQKENI. CDR3 length: 15 amino acids. DNA of the CDR3: TGTGCCAGCTCGCCACTAGCGGAGAACACCGGGGAGCTGTTTTTT. This gives the protein CASSPLAENTGELFF.